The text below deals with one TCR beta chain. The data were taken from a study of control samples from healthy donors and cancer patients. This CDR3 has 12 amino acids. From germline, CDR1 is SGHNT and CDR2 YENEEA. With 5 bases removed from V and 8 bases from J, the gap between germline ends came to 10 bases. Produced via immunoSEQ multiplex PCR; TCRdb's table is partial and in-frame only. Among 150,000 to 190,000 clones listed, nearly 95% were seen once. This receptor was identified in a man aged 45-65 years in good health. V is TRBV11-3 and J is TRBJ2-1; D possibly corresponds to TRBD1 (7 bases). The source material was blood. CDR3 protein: CASSPRGDEQFF. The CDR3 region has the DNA TGTGCCAGCAGCCCCAGGGGGGATGAGCAGTTCTTC.